The T cell receptor (beta chain) under discussion was sequenced for a study of T cell repertoires in aging, cancer and after chemotherapy. Background on the study: Healthy donor repertoires were recorded over several months to years and showed clear clonal overlap. The full dataset contained approximately 9.6 million TCR reads.

TCR beta rearrangements were amplified from peripheral blood genomic DNA. Rearranged V-D-J TRB sequences were amplified with a mixed TRB-A/B primer pool. TCRdb used MiXCR to reprocess the multiplex PCR reads, holding one entry per CDR3 protein. The sample shows about 10,000 distinct CDR3 sequences, around two fifths of them seen only once. Findings and limits, study-wide: Loss of evenness, beyond lost richness, contributed to age-related TCR diversity decline in cancer patients.

Points on this clonotype: Its antigen is not identified.

This CDR3 spans 14 amino acids. Germline CDR1 is SGHRS and CDR2 is YFSETQ. Trimming stripped 0 bases from V and 3 bases from J, with 10 bases between. This chain connects TRBV5-1 to TRBJ2-7; D unresolved. This TCR was recovered from a human donor in good health. Sequenced material: blood. The CDR3 nucleotides are TGCGCCAGCAGCTTGGAAGCCAGTTACTACGAGCAGTACTTC. Translating gives CASSLEASYYEQYF.